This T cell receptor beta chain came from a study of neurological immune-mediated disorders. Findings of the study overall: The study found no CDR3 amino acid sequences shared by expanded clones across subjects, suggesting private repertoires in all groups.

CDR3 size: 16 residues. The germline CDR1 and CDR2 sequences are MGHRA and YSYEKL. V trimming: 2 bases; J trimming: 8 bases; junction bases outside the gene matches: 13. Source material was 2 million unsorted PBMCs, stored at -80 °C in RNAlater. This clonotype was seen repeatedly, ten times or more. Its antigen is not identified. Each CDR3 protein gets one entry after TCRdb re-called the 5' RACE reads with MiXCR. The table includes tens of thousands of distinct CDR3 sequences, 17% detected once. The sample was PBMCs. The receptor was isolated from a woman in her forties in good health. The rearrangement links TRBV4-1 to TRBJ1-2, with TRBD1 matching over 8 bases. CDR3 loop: CASSQLLVQGVGGYTF. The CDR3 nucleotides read TGCGCCAGCAGCCAATTACTCGTACAGGGGGTTGGAGGCTACACCTTC.